The rows below give T cell receptor beta chains drawn from one sample of a study of blood T cell repertoires in COVID-19. Only in-frame clones appear in the TCRdb table, and some are missing; sequencing was by immunoSEQ multiplex PCR. Here the sample spans 200,000 to 250,000 clones, 75% to 90% being singletons. Input material: peripheral blood. The receptors stem from a woman aged 35 to 49 with acute or convalescent COVID-19. Each CDR3 is given with its conserved first and last residue. The order of the fields is clone size, V gene, D gene, J gene, CDR3 protein, CDR3 DNA. A D gene is named only where the DNA matches it firmly. The listing skips clone size in some rows; elsewhere it reads once, few, many or a size class.

size: .
V: TRBV11-3
D: .
J: TRBJ2-2
CDR3: CASSLAGMNTGELFF
DNA: TGTGCCAGCAGCTTAGCAGGGATGAACACCGGGGAGCTGTTTTTT

size: .
V: TRBV11-2
D: .
J: TRBJ1-2
CDR3: CASASTGAYGYTF
DNA: TGTGCCAGCGCCTCCACAGGAGCCTATGGCTACACCTTC

size: .
V: TRBV9
D: TRBD1
J: TRBJ1-6
CDR3: CASSVRDSSYNSPLHF
DNA: TGTGCCAGCAGCGTCCGGGACAGCTCCTATAATTCACCCCTCCACTTT

size: .
V: TRBV9
D: .
J: TRBJ1-2
CDR3: CASSEQGNYGYTF
DNA: TGTGCCAGCAGCGAACAGGGAAACTATGGCTACACCTTC

size: .
V: TRBV11-2
D: .
J: TRBJ2-1
CDR3: CASSLMGGSSYNEQFF
DNA: TGTGCCAGCAGCCTTATGGGTGGGAGCTCCTACAATGAGCAGTTCTTC

size: .
V: TRBV4-1
D: .
J: TRBJ2-3
CDR3: CASSQGVRGLADTQYF
DNA: TGCGCCAGCAGCCAAGGGGTGCGGGGATTGGCAGATACGCAGTATTTT

size: .
V: TRBV24-1
D: .
J: TRBJ2-4
CDR3: CATGAFSAAAKNIQYF
DNA: TGTGCCACCGGGGCTTTCTCTGCTGCTGCCAAAAACATTCAGTACTTC

size: .
V: TRBV15
D: .
J: TRBJ2-2
CDR3: CATSRDGQGGTGELFF
DNA: TGTGCCACCAGCAGAGATGGGCAGGGGGGCACCGGGGAGCTGTTTTTT

size: once
V: TRBV2
D: .
J: TRBJ1-2
CDR3: CASMVEQGRRDYGYTF
DNA: TGTGCCAGCATGGTAGAACAAGGGAGACGAGACTATGGCTACACCTTC

size: .
V: TRBV19
D: .
J: TRBJ2-1
CDR3: CASGKGQSSYNEQFF
DNA: TGTGCCAGTGGGAAAGGACAGAGCTCCTACAATGAGCAGTTCTTC

size: once
V: TRBV19
D: .
J: TRBJ1-3
CDR3: CASSIDRYGAHSGNTIYF
DNA: TGTGCCAGTAGTATAGATCGGTACGGAGCTCACTCTGGAAACACCATATATTTT

size: .
V: TRBV3-1/TRBV3-2
D: TRBD2
J: TRBJ2-1
CDR3: CASRRGGGSDEQFF
DNA: TGTGCCAGCAGGAGGGGCGGGGGTTCCGATGAGCAGTTCTTC

size: .
V: TRBV5-1
D: .
J: TRBJ2-1
CDR3: CASSTPRSLYDNEQFF
DNA: TGCGCCAGCAGCACCCCTAGGTCATTGTATGACAATGAGCAGTTCTTC

size: .
V: TRBV6-5
D: .
J: TRBJ1-3
CDR3: CASSYSRVPSGNTIYF
DNA: TGTGCCAGCAGTTACTCCAGGGTCCCCTCTGGAAACACCATATATTTT

size: .
V: TRBV9
D: .
J: TRBJ2-2
CDR3: CASSSPTATNTGELFF
DNA: TGTGCCAGCAGCTCCCCGACAGCGACTAACACCGGGGAGCTGTTTTTT

size: .
V: TRBV30
D: TRBD1
J: TRBJ1-2
CDR3: CAWSVPRGQGYTF
DNA: TGTGCCTGGAGTGTTCCCAGGGGGCAGGGCTACACCTTC

size: .
V: TRBV6-6
D: .
J: TRBJ1-1
CDR3: CASGSPWRGGTTEAFF
DNA: TGTGCCAGCGGCTCCCCCTGGAGGGGAGGGACCACTGAAGCTTTCTTT

size: .
V: TRBV24-1
D: .
J: TRBJ1-4
CDR3: CATSDPARGPATNEKLFF
DNA: TGTGCCACCAGTGATCCCGCTCGAGGCCCTGCAACTAATGAAAAACTGTTTTTT

size: .
V: TRBV6-5
D: .
J: TRBJ1-6
CDR3: CASSPSGAGWSPLHF
DNA: TGTGCCAGCAGTCCTTCAGGGGCTGGATGGTCACCCCTCCACTTT

size: .
V: TRBV4-1
D: TRBD1
J: TRBJ1-2
CDR3: CASSLGQGASGYTF
DNA: TGCGCCAGCAGCCTGGGACAGGGGGCGAGCGGCTACACCTTC

size: few
V: TRBV20-1
D: .
J: TRBJ1-2
CDR3: CSARQNYGYTF
DNA: TGCAGTGCTAGGCAGAACTATGGCTACACCTTC

size: once
V: TRBV15
D: TRBD1
J: TRBJ2-3
CDR3: CATSRGQALLADTQYF
DNA: TGTGCCACCAGCAGGGGACAGGCCTTACTTGCAGATACGCAGTATTTT

size: .
V: TRBV5-5
D: .
J: TRBJ1-3
CDR3: CASSWRTDPSGNTIYF
DNA: TGTGCCAGCAGCTGGAGGACGGACCCCTCTGGAAACACCATATATTTT

size: .
V: TRBV19
D: TRBD1
J: TRBJ2-6
CDR3: CASSIRQQGSGANVLTF
DNA: TGTGCCAGTAGTATTCGTCAACAGGGGTCTGGGGCCAACGTCCTGACTTTC

size: .
V: TRBV5-6
D: .
J: TRBJ2-1
CDR3: CASSLVSRGDNEQFF
DNA: TGTGCCAGCAGCTTGGTATCTAGGGGTGACAATGAGCAGTTCTTC

size: .
V: TRBV2
D: .
J: TRBJ2-2
CDR3: CASTLDWTGTGELFF
DNA: TGTGCCAGCACCCTCGACTGGACTGGCACCGGGGAGCTGTTTTTT

size: .
V: TRBV9
D: .
J: TRBJ1-1
CDR3: CASSVHRETEAFF
DNA: TGTGCCAGCAGCGTCCACAGGGAGACTGAAGCTTTCTTT

size: .
V: TRBV6-1
D: .
J: TRBJ2-5
CDR3: CASSEGAGALQETQYF
DNA: TGTGCCAGCAGTGAAGGGGCGGGGGCTCTCCAAGAGACCCAGTACTTC

size: .
V: TRBV24-1
D: .
J: TRBJ1-6
CDR3: CATSSSYNSPLHF
DNA: TGTGCCACCTCTAGCTCCTATAATTCACCCCTCCACTTT

size: .
V: TRBV18
D: .
J: TRBJ2-3
CDR3: CASSPPKRTDTQYF
DNA: TGTGCCAGCTCACCTCCGAAGCGCACAGATACGCAGTATTTT

size: few
V: TRBV6-1
D: .
J: TRBJ2-1
CDR3: CASSESVGSYNEQFF
DNA: TGTGCCAGCAGTGAATCGGTCGGCTCCTACAATGAGCAGTTCTTC

size: .
V: TRBV5-1
D: .
J: TRBJ1-2
CDR3: CASSLEDSNYGYTF
DNA: TGCGCCAGCAGCTTGGAGGACAGTAACTATGGCTACACCTTC

size: .
V: TRBV30
D: .
J: TRBJ1-5
CDR3: CAWSTQANQPQHF
DNA: TGTGCCTGGAGTACACAGGCCAATCAGCCCCAGCATTTT

size: .
V: TRBV10-3
D: TRBD2
J: TRBJ2-3
CDR3: CAITASGGNTDTQYF
DNA: TGTGCCATCACCGCTAGCGGGGGGAACACAGATACGCAGTATTTT

size: .
V: TRBV2
D: .
J: TRBJ1-6
CDR3: CASSYREGNSPLHF
DNA: TGTGCCAGCAGTTACAGGGAGGGGAATTCACCCCTCCACTTT

size: .
V: TRBV7-2
D: TRBD1
J: TRBJ1-1
CDR3: CASSPYGTGTVEAFF
DNA: TGTGCCAGCAGCCCCTACGGGACAGGAACTGTGGAAGCTTTCTTT

size: .
V: TRBV25-1
D: .
J: TRBJ1-4
CDR3: CASSGSEGHSEKLFF
DNA: TGTGCCAGCAGTGGCTCCGAGGGCCACTCTGAAAAACTGTTTTTT

size: .
V: TRBV6-5
D: .
J: TRBJ1-6
CDR3: CASSPQTGSNSPLHF
DNA: TGTGCCAGCAGTCCACAGACAGGCTCAAATTCACCCCTCCACTTT

size: .
V: TRBV3-1/TRBV3-2
D: .
J: TRBJ1-1
CDR3: CASSHVGTHTEAFF
DNA: TGTGCCAGCTCTCATGTTGGCACCCACACTGAAGCTTTCTTT

size: .
V: TRBV9
D: .
J: TRBJ1-2
CDR3: CASSVVGGLVGYTF
DNA: TGTGCCAGCAGCGTAGTGGGAGGCCTTGTGGGCTACACCTTC

size: .
V: TRBV30
D: .
J: TRBJ1-2
CDR3: CAWTGDHYGYTF
DNA: TGTGCCTGGACAGGGGATCACTATGGCTACACCTTC

size: .
V: TRBV9
D: TRBD1
J: TRBJ1-2
CDR3: CASSQGGYGYTF
DNA: TGTGCCAGCAGCCAGGGGGGTTACGGCTACACCTTC

size: .
V: TRBV7-9
D: .
J: TRBJ1-2
CDR3: CASSLGAIYGYTF
DNA: TGTGCCAGCAGCTTAGGAGCCATCTATGGCTACACCTTC

size: .
V: TRBV9
D: .
J: TRBJ1-1
CDR3: CASSVRAMNTEAFF
DNA: TGTGCCAGCAGCGTAAGAGCCATGAACACTGAAGCTTTCTTT

size: .
V: TRBV29-1
D: .
J: TRBJ1-6
CDR3: CSVRRGSPYNSPLHF
DNA: TGCAGCGTTCGCAGGGGCAGCCCCTATAATTCACCCCTCCACTTT

size: .
V: TRBV12-5
D: .
J: TRBJ1-2
CDR3: CASAAGINYGYTF
DNA: TGTGCTAGTGCGGCAGGGATTAACTATGGCTACACCTTC

size: .
V: TRBV5-1
D: .
J: TRBJ2-5
CDR3: CASGSDGGQGETQYF
DNA: TGCGCCAGCGGTTCGGACGGGGGGCAGGGTGAGACCCAGTACTTC

size: .
V: TRBV20-1
D: .
J: TRBJ1-1
CDR3: CSAGTRIPPFF
DNA: TGCAGTGCCGGGACACGTATTCCCCCTTTCTTT

size: .
V: TRBV4-1
D: .
J: TRBJ2-5
CDR3: CASSPNPLETQYF
DNA: TGCGCCAGCAGCCCTAACCCCCTGGAGACCCAGTACTTC

size: .
V: TRBV15
D: .
J: TRBJ1-1
CDR3: CATSREGGRGPEAFF
DNA: TGTGCCACCAGCAGAGAAGGGGGGCGGGGGCCTGAAGCTTTCTTT